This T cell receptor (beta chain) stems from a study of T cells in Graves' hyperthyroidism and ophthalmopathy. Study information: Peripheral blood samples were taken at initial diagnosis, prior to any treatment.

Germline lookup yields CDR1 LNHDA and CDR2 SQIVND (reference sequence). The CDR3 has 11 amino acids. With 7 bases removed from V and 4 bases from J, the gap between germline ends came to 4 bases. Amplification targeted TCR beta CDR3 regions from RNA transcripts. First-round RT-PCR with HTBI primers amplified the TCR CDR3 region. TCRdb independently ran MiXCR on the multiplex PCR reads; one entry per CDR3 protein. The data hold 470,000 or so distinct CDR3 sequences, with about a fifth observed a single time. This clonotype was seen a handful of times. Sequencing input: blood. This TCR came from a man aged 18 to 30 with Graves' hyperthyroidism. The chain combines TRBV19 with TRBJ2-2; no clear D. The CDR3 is CASTTTGELFF. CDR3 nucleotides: TGTGCCAGTACCACCACCGGGGAGCTGTTTTTT.